Following are 29 T cell receptor beta chains from one sample sequenced in a study of blood T cell repertoires in COVID-19. TCRdb's copy holds only in-frame clones and misses some; the assay was immunoSEQ multiplex PCR. The sample includes fewer than 250,000 clones, about 89% of them seen just once. Sample: peripheral blood. The receptors here all came from a woman in her sixties or seventies who had recovered from COVID-19.

This chain joins TRBV9 and TRBJ1-6; the D is unclear. The CDR3 spans 15 residues. Germline assignment: CDR1 SGDLS and CDR2 YYNGEE. V was trimmed by 2 bases and J by 5 bases, leaving 11 bases between them. The CDR3 DNA is TGTGCCAGCAGCGTGACATTTCTACATAATTCACCCCTCCACTTT. Protein: CASSVTFLHNSPLHF.

The V gene is TRBV7-3, the J gene TRBJ2-6; D call uncertain. Germline assignment: CDR1 SGHTA and CDR2 FQGTGA. The CDR3 length is 16 residues. The ends were cut back, 5 bases at V and 0 bases at J, with 11 bases in the middle. CDR3 in DNA: TGTGCCAGCAGCCCAGTGGGCCTCTCTGGGGCCAACGTCCTGACTTTC. Translation gives CASSPVGLSGANVLTF. The variable domain in full, completed from reference TRBV7-3 and TRBJ2-6, reads GAGVSQTPSNKVTEKGKYVELRCDPISGHTALYWYRQSLGQGPEFLIYFQGTGAADDSGLPNDRFFAVRPEGSVSTLKIQRTERGDSAVYLCASSPVGLSGANVLTFGAGSRLTVL.

This clone was observed once. An end of the junction does not agree with germline; a read error may underlie this. The J gene is TRBJ2-3, the V gene TRBV11-3; 7 nucleotides match TRBD2. Germline V gene lookup returns CDR1 SGHNT and CDR2 YENEEA. The CDR3 consists of 13 residues. Here the CDR3 DNA reads TGTGCCAGCAGCTTGTTAGTAGGGACTACCCTTAGTTTT. Its translation: CASSLLVGTTLSF. Variable domain in full (rest from reference TRBV11-3 and TRBJ2-3): EAGVVQSPRYKIIEKKQPVAFWCNPISGHNTLYWYLQNLGQGPELLIRYENEEAVDDSQLPKDRFSAERLKGVDSTLKIQPAELGDSAVYLCASSLLVGTTLSFGPGTRLTVL.

About this clone: Other DNA variants within this sample encode the same CDR3. The J gene is TRBJ2-4, the V gene TRBV27; possibly TRBD1 for D (6 bases). Germline V gene data show CDR1 as MNHEY and CDR2 as SMNVEV (reference sequence). This CDR3 is 14 amino acids long. With 2 bases removed from V and 1 base from J, the gap between germline ends came to 6 bases. CDR3 nucleotide sequence: TGTGCCAGCAGTTTACAGGGGGCCAAAAACATTCAGTACTTC. It yields the protein CASSLQGAKNIQYF.

The count of this clone is one. The chain carries TRBV5-1 and TRBJ1-1, with 8 bases fitting TRBD1. The CDR3 sequence is 15 residues long. Germline values: CDR1 SGHRS, CDR2 YFSETQ. V lost 4 bases and J lost 1; bases outside the gene matches: 6. CDR3 in DNA: TGCGCCAGCAGCCGTACAGGGGGATCGAACACTGAAGCTTTCTTT. Amino acid sequence: CASSRTGGSNTEAFF.

This chain connects TRBV19 to TRBJ2-3; possible D gene TRBD2, 5 bases. Germline CDR1 LNHDA, CDR2 SQIVND (reference sequence). V lost 10 bases, J lost 5 bases, and 16 bases lay in between. This CDR3 is 13 amino acids long. The CDR3 sequence is CATAPGSRDTQYF. In DNA form, the CDR3 reads TGTGCCACCGCGCCGGGGAGTAGAGATACGCAGTATTTT.

V gene TRBV7-2 combines with J gene TRBJ1-2; D may be TRBD1 (6 bases). Germline assignment: CDR1 SGHTA and CDR2 FQGNSA. The germline V and J ends were trimmed by 3 bases and 7 bases, with 15 bases remaining between them. The CDR3 spans 14 residues. CDR3 amino acids: CASSFYGQKGGYTF. The CDR3 nucleotides are TGTGCCAGCAGCTTTTATGGACAGAAGGGTGGCTACACCTTC. Together with reference TRBV7-2 and TRBJ1-2, the CDR3 gives the full variable domain: GAGVSQSPSNKVTEKGKDVELRCDPISGHTALYWYRQSLGQGLEFLIYFQGNSAPDKSGLPSDRFSAERTGGSVSTLTIQRTQQEDSAVYLCASSFYGQKGGYTFGSGTRLTVV.

The J gene is TRBJ2-6, the V gene TRBV28; D not resolved. Per the germline V gene, CDR1 is MDHEN and CDR2 is SYDVKM. The CDR3 length is 15 residues. V was shortened by 5 bases and J by 0 bases, with 8 bases between the two germline ends. CDR3 amino acids: CASSPPGSGANVLTF. The DNA of the CDR3 is TGTGCCAGCAGTCCGCCGGGCTCTGGGGCCAACGTCCTGACTTTC.

This clone was detected ten times or more. This rearrangement joins TRBV19 to TRBJ1-1; D is uncertain. Germline V gene sequence: CDR1 LNHDA, CDR2 SQIVND (reference sequence). The V gene lost 4 bases and the J gene lost 4 bases, with 13 bases spanning the gap. This CDR3 is 14 amino acids long. CDR3 nucleotides: TGTGCCAGTAGTACCCCGGGGATGGTCACTGAAGCTTTCTTT. Translating it yields CASSTPGMVTEAFF.

The chain couples TRBV18 to TRBJ1-2; the D gene is possibly TRBD1 (6 bases). Trimming removed 0 bases at V and 2 bases at J, with 13 bases between. This CDR3 comprises 16 residues. The V gene's germline CDR1 is KGHSH and CDR2 LQKENI. This chain's CDR3 is CASSPPGRDTNYGYTF. The DNA of the CDR3 is TGTGCCAGCTCACCACCGGGGAGGGACACAAACTATGGCTACACCTTC.

The chain employs TRBV6-5 and TRBJ2-7, with TRBD2 matching over 11 bases. The CDR3 totals 13 residues. The V and J ends lost 8 bases and 2 bases, in that order; junction bases with no gene match: 2. Germline lookup yields CDR1 MNHEY and CDR2 SVGAGI. The CDR3 DNA sequence: TGTGCCAGCGGGACTAGCGGAGCCTACGAGCAGTACTTC. Encoded protein: CASGTSGAYEQYF.

The gene calls are TRBV28 and TRBJ2-7, with D possibly being TRBD1 (6 bases). The CDR3 contains 15 residues. The V and J ends lost 5 bases and 2 bases respectively, with 16 bases between them. CDR1 and CDR2 from the germline V gene are MDHEN and SYDVKM. The CDR3 region is CASSVQGKGTYEQYF. DNA of the CDR3: TGTGCCAGCAGTGTACAGGGAAAAGGCACCTACGAGCAGTACTTC.

The chain links TRBV21-1 to TRBJ1-2. TRBV21-1 is reported as a pseudogene. The CDR3 loop spans 15 amino acids. The CDR3 DNA reads TGTGCCAGCAGCACCCGAGGAGGGGATCACTATGGCTACACCTTC. Translated, it gives CASSTRGGDHYGYTF.

The chain combines TRBV7-8 with TRBJ1-5; 7 bases align to TRBD1. V dropped 1 base and J dropped 7; count of bases not matched to a gene: 4. CDR1 and CDR2 from the germline V gene are SGHVS and FQNEAQ. The CDR3 covers 14 residues. Here the CDR3 DNA reads TGTGCCAGCAGCTTAGGACAGGGTGGACAGCCCCAGCATTTT. As protein: CASSLGQGGQPQHF.

The sample holds one count of this clone. V gene TRBV5-1 combines with J gene TRBJ2-3; 7 bases agree with TRBD2. Germline values: CDR1 SGHRS, CDR2 YFSETQ. The junction had 5 bases not matched to a gene; V was cut back by 0 bases and J by 1 base. The CDR3 length is 16 residues. As DNA, the CDR3 is TGCGCCAGCAGCTTGGCAGGCCTAGCGGGCACAGATACGCAGTATTTT. Translation: CASSLAGLAGTDTQYF.

The chain has TRBV5-6 and TRBJ1-2; TRBD1 aligns across 7 bases. From germline, CDR1 is SGHDT and CDR2 YYEEEE. The trim removed 0 bases at V and 0 bases at J, leaving 8 bases unmatched. The CDR3 runs 17 residues. CDR3 DNA: TGTGCCAGCAGCTTGGTGACAGGGTTGTCAGCTAACTATGGCTACACCTTC. Its translation: CASSLVTGLSANYGYTF.

CDR3 region: CASTPYRDTEAFF. The CDR3 DNA sequence: TGTGCCAGCACCCCTTACCGGGACACTGAAGCTTTCTTT. The V gene is TRBV28, the J gene TRBJ1-1; no definite D call. CDR3 length equals 13 residues. CDR1 and CDR2 (germline): MDHEN, SYDVKM. Trimming took off 7 bases at V and 3 bases at J, with 12 bases between the two ends.

The gene calls are TRBV5-6 and TRBJ2-1; 8 nucleotides agree with TRBD2. The CDR3 loop spans 15 amino acids. Germline CDR1 and CDR2: SGHDT and YYEEEE. V trimming: 1 base; J trimming: 3 bases; junction bases outside the gene matches: 3. The CDR3 loop reads CASSLRGGLYNEQFF. CDR3 bases: TGTGCCAGCAGCTTGCGGGGGGGGCTCTACAATGAGCAGTTCTTC.

This clone has just a few counts. This chain uses TRBV7-9 with TRBJ1-2; the D is unclear. This CDR3 has 13 amino acids. Trimming cost V 1 base and J 3 bases, with 6 bases left between them. Germline loops: CDR1 SEHNR, CDR2 FQNEAQ (reference sequence). CDR3 in amino acids: CASSLGSDYGYTF. The CDR3 DNA reads as TGTGCCAGCAGCTTAGGGTCAGACTATGGCTACACCTTC.

This sequence joins TRBV6-1 and TRBJ2-7; 11 bases are a match to TRBD1. This CDR3 contains 16 residues. The J segment lost 2 bases and the V segment lost 4 bases, leaving 7 bases of the junction unmatched. CDR1 and CDR2 (germline): MNHNS, SASEGT. The CDR3: CASSAGQGAATYEQYF. CDR3 coding DNA: TGTGCCAGCAGTGCCGGACAGGGGGCCGCAACCTACGAGCAGTACTTC.

The CDR3 nucleotides read TGTGCCACCAGCAGACAAATACAGGGGGCGGGTGAAAAACTGTTTTTT. Its translation is CATSRQIQGAGEKLFF. The genes are TRBV15 and TRBJ1-4, with TRBD1 matching 9 bases. Per germline, CDR1 LNHNV and CDR2 YYDKDF (reference sequence). This CDR3 spans 16 amino acids. Trimming cost V 2 bases and J 7 bases; bases outside gene matches: 8.

This clone has only one observation. The chain uses TRBV5-5 and TRBJ1-1; 9 bases are a match to TRBD1. Germline CDR1 and CDR2: SGHKS and YYEKEE (reference sequence). Trimming at V came to 3 bases and at J to 2 bases, leaving 5 bases not matched to a gene. This CDR3 contains 15 residues. In DNA form, the CDR3 reads TGTGCCAGCAGCTCGCCGGGACAGGGCAACACTGAAGCTTTCTTT. Its translation: CASSSPGQGNTEAFF.

V is TRBV6-5 and J is TRBJ2-7, with 8 bases that match TRBD2. There are 13 residues in the CDR3. CDR1 is MNHEY and CDR2 is SVGAGI in the germline V gene. With 6 bases clipped from V and 6 bases from J, the junction kept 7 bases outside the gene matches. The CDR3 reads CASSRGTRVEQYF. For the CDR3, the DNA is TGTGCCAGCAGCCGTGGGACTAGAGTCGAGCAGTACTTC.

DNA for the CDR3: TGTGCCAGCAGTTTTCAGGGTAGCACAGATACGCAGTATTTT. Amino acid sequence: CASSFQGSTDTQYF. V is TRBV9 and J is TRBJ2-3; weak D call: TRBD1 (5 bases). Looked up from germline, CDR1 is SGDLS and CDR2 is YYNGEE. CDR3 length: 14 residues. V lost 5 bases and J lost 0, with 10 bases in between.

This rearrangement joins TRBV12-3 or TRBV12-4 to TRBJ1-1; the D gene is possibly TRBD1 (5 bases). This CDR3 contains 13 residues. The V gene lost 2 bases and the J gene lost 1 base, with 5 bases spanning the gap. CDR3 bases: TGTGCCAGCAGTTTAAGGGGGAACACTGAAGCTTTCTTT. It codes for CASSLRGNTEAFF.

The chain links TRBV18 to TRBJ1-6; TRBD1 is a possible D gene (6 bases). The CDR3 runs 13 residues. Germline-derived CDR1 and CDR2 are KGHSH and LQKENI. Trimming took 6 bases from V and 8 from J, leaving 11 bases between them. The CDR3 region has the DNA TGTGCCAGCTCCCGGGACACATATTCACCCCTCCACTTT. This codes for CASSRDTYSPLHF.

The V and J genes are TRBV19 and TRBJ1-1; D is perhaps TRBD1 (6 bases). The V gene lost 2 bases and the J gene lost 0 bases, with 10 bases spanning the gap. The CDR3 is 15 amino acids. Germline CDR1 LNHDA, CDR2 SQIVND (reference sequence). CDR3 loop: CASSIRGQMNTEAFF. The CDR3 DNA sequence: TGTGCCAGTAGTATACGAGGACAGATGAACACTGAAGCTTTCTTT.

The chain joins TRBV6-5 to TRBJ1-4, with D uncertain. Germline-derived CDR1 and CDR2 are MNHEY and SVGAGI. CDR3 length equals 15 residues. With 0 bases removed from V and 8 bases from J, the gap between germline ends came to 13 bases. The CDR3 loop reads CASSYSGLEGEKLFF. DNA of the CDR3: TGTGCCAGCAGTTACTCCGGACTAGAAGGCGAAAAACTGTTTTTT.

The chain recombines TRBV5-1 with TRBJ2-1, with 7 bases identical to TRBD1. Germline V lookup: CDR1 SGHRS, CDR2 YFSETQ. The length of the CDR3 is 14 residues. The V gene end was trimmed by 4 bases and the J gene end by 7 bases; junction bases not matched to a gene: 8. The CDR3 bases are TGCGCCAGCAGCGCAACAGGGGACGTTAATGAGCAGTTCTTC. The encoded protein is CASSATGDVNEQFF. The full variable domain, its missing parts supplied by reference TRBV5-1 and TRBJ2-1, is KAGVTQTPRYLIKTRGQQVTLSCSPISGHRSVSWYQQTPGQGLQFLFEYFSETQRNKGNFPGRFSGRQFSNSRSEMNVSTLELGDSALYLCASSATGDVNEQFFGPGTRLTVL.